These T cell receptor beta chains were read from a single sample in a study of a mutant IDH1 vaccine in newly diagnosed glioma. Sequencing used immunoSEQ multiplex PCR; TCRdb keeps in-frame clones, though not all of them. The sample yields around 100,000 clones, around 90% seen once. These receptors' targets are unknown. The sequenced sample was PBMCs, obtained from a glioma patient whose treatment included an IDH1 peptide vaccine. The receptors shown here come from a woman aged 45-65 years with glioma. The CDR3 runs from the conserved cysteine through the conserved F or W. The D gene is left open where the match is weak. Only part of the rows carry a size: once, few, many, or a class if the clone is expanded.

>TRBV19|-|TRBJ2-6|TRBD2
CASTTGLAGGPSGANVLTF
TGTGCCAGTACCACGGGACTAGCGGGAGGGCCCTCTGGGGCCAACGTCCTGACTTTC
>TRBV5-4|-|TRBJ1-1|-
CASSLSWGDTEAFF
TGTGCCAGCAGCTTGTCTTGGGGAGACACTGAAGCTTTCTTT
>TRBV27|-|TRBJ2-1|-
CASLVRGGSYNEQFF
TGTGCCAGCCTTGTCAGGGGCGGTAGCTACAATGAGCAGTTCTTC
>TRBV7-8|-|TRBJ2-5|-
CASSLAQQGTNF
TGTGCCAGCAGCTTAGCGCAGCAGGGAACAAACTTC
>TRBV6-5|once|TRBJ2-2|-
CAVVLRGTGELFF
TGTGCCGTAGTTCTCCGGGGCACCGGGGAGCTGTTTTTT
>TRBV28|-|TRBJ1-2|TRBD1
CASQTGQGDYGYTF
TGTGCCAGCCAGACTGGACAGGGGGACTATGGCTACACCTTC
>TRBV2|-|TRBJ1-4|-
CASSWAPTNEKLFF
TGTGCCAGCAGCTGGGCCCCAACTAATGAAAAACTGTTTTTT
>TRBV5-6|-|TRBJ2-5|TRBD2
CASTTSGKETQYF
TGTGCCAGCACAACTAGCGGGAAAGAGACCCAGTACTTC
>TRBV7-9|few|TRBJ1-4|-
CASSLQGWTEKLFF
TGTGCCAGCAGCTTACAAGGGTGGACTGAAAAACTGTTTTTT
>TRBV7-6|-|TRBJ2-1|-
CASSLVAGPGGSYNEQFF
TGTGCCAGCAGTTTGGTAGCGGGGCCAGGGGGCTCCTACAATGAGCAGTTCTTC
>TRBV9|-|TRBJ2-7|-
CASSVDLGRSYEQYF
TGTGCCAGCAGCGTAGATCTAGGTCGCTCCTACGAGCAGTACTTC
>TRBV7-9|-|TRBJ1-6|-
CASSLVLGENSPLHF
TGTGCCAGCAGCTTAGTTCTAGGAGAAAATTCACCCCTCCACTTT
>TRBV30|once|TRBJ1-6|-
CAWRRLGARNSPLHF
TGTGCCTGGAGACGTTTGGGGGCGAGGAATTCACCCCTCCACTTT
>TRBV2|-|TRBJ2-1|TRBD2
CASKTAGGSYNEQFF
TGTGCCAGCAAAACAGCGGGGGGCTCCTACAATGAGCAGTTCTTC
>TRBV9|-|TRBJ2-2|-
CASSVAPIGGTGELFF
TGTGCCAGCAGCGTAGCTCCCATAGGCGGGACCGGGGAGCTGTTTTTT
>TRBV9|once|TRBJ1-6|-
CASSVSQASYNSPLHF
TGTGCCAGCAGCGTATCACAAGCCTCCTATAATTCACCCCTCCACTTT
>TRBV4-1|few|TRBJ1-1|-
CASSRRGTENTEAFF
TGCGCCAGCAGCCGCCGAGGGACGGAGAACACTGAAGCTTTCTTT
>TRBV19|-|TRBJ2-3|-
CASTQLGGTDTQYF
TGTGCCAGTACCCAGTTGGGAGGCACAGATACGCAGTATTTT
>TRBV5-5|-|TRBJ2-2|-
CASSLGGDTGELFF
TGTGCCAGCAGCTTGGGAGGAGACACCGGGGAGCTGTTTTTT
>TRBV10-1|-|TRBJ2-2|-
CASSGRAGTGELFF
TGCGCCAGCAGTGGGAGGGCGGGTACCGGGGAGCTGTTTTTT
>TRBV5-6|-|TRBJ2-3|TRBD2
CASSSPGTSGPSTDTQYF
TGTGCCAGCAGCTCGCCCGGGACTAGCGGGCCTAGCACAGATACGCAGTATTTT
>TRBV27|few|TRBJ1-5|-
CASSFSSGEGNQPQHF
TGTGCCAGCAGTTTTAGTTCGGGTGAGGGCAATCAGCCCCAGCATTTT
>TRBV23-1|-|TRBJ1-2|-
CASSPNRWPFYGYTF
TGCGCCAGCAGCCCAAACAGGTGGCCCTTCTATGGCTACACCTTC
>TRBV15|-|TRBJ2-5|TRBD1
CATSRDRREGGGQQETQYF
TGTGCCACCAGCAGAGATAGGCGAGAAGGGGGCGGGCAACAAGAGACCCAGTACTTC
>TRBV7-6|-|TRBJ2-3|-
CASSLGSVTQYF
TGTGCCAGCAGCTTAGGGTCAGTCACACAGTATTTT
>TRBV5-4|once|TRBJ1-6|-
CASSLPSSPLHF
TGTGCCAGCAGCCTGCCGTCCTCACCCCTCCACTTT
>TRBV27|-|TRBJ1-5|-
CASSSSSYSNQPQHF
TGTGCCAGCAGTTCCTCATCCTATAGCAATCAGCCCCAGCATTTT
>TRBV7-9|-|TRBJ2-5|TRBD2
CASSPGLAGGPETQYF
TGTGCCAGCAGCCCGGGACTAGCGGGAGGGCCTGAGACCCAGTACTTC
>TRBV27|-|TRBJ1-5|-
CASSDIPNQPQHF
TGTGCCAGCAGTGACATCCCCAATCAGCCCCAGCATTTT
>TRBV6-1|-|TRBJ2-1|TRBD2
CATGGLSSYNEQFF
TGTGCCACGGGAGGACTAAGCTCCTACAATGAGCAGTTCTTC
>TRBV29-1|-|TRBJ1-2|-
CSVEVGYTF
TGCAGCGTTGAGGTTGGCTACACCTTC
>TRBV11-2|-|TRBJ1-1|TRBD1
CASSLPRQGPEAFF
TGTGCCAGCAGCTTACCCCGACAGGGACCTGAAGCTTTCTTT
>TRBV11-2|-|TRBJ1-4|-
CASSLRGGTNEKLFF
TGTGCCAGCAGCCTACGCGGCGGTACTAATGAAAAACTGTTTTTT
>TRBV10-3|-|TRBJ2-5|TRBD2
CAIRAEGLAGERETQYF
TGTGCCATCAGAGCAGAGGGACTAGCGGGAGAAAGGGAGACCCAGTACTTC
>TRBV6-1|-|TRBJ1-1|-
CASRMRGLNTEAFF
TGTGCCAGCAGAATGAGGGGATTGAACACTGAAGCTTTCTTT
>TRBV4-1|-|TRBJ1-1|-
CASSHWAGEAFF
TGCGCCAGCAGCCATTGGGCCGGGGAAGCTTTCTTT
>TRBV28|-|TRBJ2-1|TRBD2
CASSLDLAGAYNEQFF
TGTGCCAGCAGTTTAGATCTAGCGGGGGCCTACAATGAGCAGTTCTTC
>TRBV28|-|TRBJ2-7|-
CASSSGQSYEQYF
TGTGCCAGCAGTTCGGGACAATCCTACGAGCAGTACTTC
>TRBV2|-|TRBJ1-1|TRBD1
CASETDRGPTEAFF
TGTGCCAGCGAGACGGACAGGGGGCCCACTGAAGCTTTCTTT
>TRBV28|-|TRBJ2-7|-
CASSLPQGLSYEQYF
TGTGCCAGCAGTCTACCTCAGGGACTTTCCTACGAGCAGTACTTC
>TRBV7-2|-|TRBJ2-7|-
CASSLSTALARYEQYF
TGTGCCAGCAGCTTAAGTACGGCCCTAGCACGATACGAGCAGTACTTC
>TRBV6-6|-|TRBJ2-5|-
CASSYWAGKETQYF
TGTGCCAGCAGTTACTGGGCAGGGAAAGAGACCCAGTACTTC
>TRBV13|-|TRBJ1-2|-
CASSLGAEYGYTF
TGTGCCAGCAGCTTAGGGGCAGAGTATGGCTACACCTTC
>TRBV27|-|TRBJ2-7|TRBD1
CASGGQGPYEQYF
TGTGCCAGCGGGGGACAGGGCCCCTACGAGCAGTACTTC
>TRBV9|-|TRBJ2-2|TRBD2
CASSVASGRPVTGELFF
TGTGCCAGCAGCGTGGCAAGCGGGAGGCCAGTCACCGGGGAGCTGTTTTTT
>TRBV5-1|few|TRBJ2-7|TRBD2
CASSLVAGNAYEQYF
TGCGCCAGCAGCTTGGTAGCGGGGAACGCCTACGAGCAGTACTTC
>TRBV28|-|TRBJ1-2|-
CASSWAGSRGYTF
TGTGCCAGCAGTTGGGCCGGCAGCCGGGGCTACACCTTC
>TRBV19|-|TRBJ2-7|TRBD1
CASSQPGQSYEQYF
TGTGCCAGTAGTCAACCGGGACAGTCCTACGAGCAGTACTTC
>TRBV19|medium-sized|TRBJ1-5|-
CASSAGPGTFYSNQPQHF
TGTGCCAGTAGTGCCGGACCGGGGACATTCTATAGCAATCAGCCCCAGCATTTT
>TRBV7-9|-|TRBJ2-7|-
CASSLSAGLGYEQYF
TGTGCCAGCAGCTTATCGGCAGGATTGGGTTACGAGCAGTACTTC
>TRBV7-8|-|TRBJ2-7|-
CASSLGAGSSYEQYF
TGTGCCAGCAGCTTAGGTGCGGGGAGCTCCTACGAGCAGTACTTC
>TRBV28|-|TRBJ2-2|-
CASSPPAGFANTGELFF
TGTGCCAGCAGTCCCCCCGCCGGGTTCGCGAACACCGGGGAGCTGTTTTTT
>TRBV23-1|-|TRBJ1-5|-
CASSCPARGKQPQHF
TGCGCCAGCAGTTGCCCCGCCCGGGGGAAGCAGCCCCAGCATTTT
>TRBV5-6|-|TRBJ1-2|TRBD1
CASSLGGTGGNYGYTF
TGTGCCAGCAGCTTGGGAGGGACAGGGGGCAACTATGGCTACACCTTC
>TRBV11-3|-|TRBJ1-1|-
CASSLDAGNTEAFF
TGTGCCAGCAGCTTAGATGCCGGGAACACTGAAGCTTTCTTT
>TRBV19|-|TRBJ1-1|-
CASSTGSSGAFF
TGTGCCAGTAGTACGGGGTCCTCCGGAGCTTTCTTT
>TRBV7-2|-|TRBJ2-7|TRBD2
CASSYLAGFSYEQYF
TGTGCCAGCAGCTACTTAGCGGGTTTTTCCTACGAGCAGTACTTC
>TRBV19|-|TRBJ2-7|-
CASSRAPTSYEQYF
TGTGCCAGTAGTAGAGCCCCAACCTCCTACGAGCAGTACTTC
>TRBV10-3|-|TRBJ2-7|-
CAIQGGRLGDYEQYF
TGTGCCATCCAAGGAGGCCGACTCGGGGACTACGAGCAGTACTTC
>TRBV2|-|TRBJ2-5|-
CASKQGSQETQYF
TGTGCCAGCAAGCAGGGGTCCCAAGAGACCCAGTACTTC